These 22 T cell receptor beta chains came from one sample sequenced in a study of T cell repertoires in cytomegalovirus infection. TCRdb re-analysed the reads in MiXCR, keeping a single row per CDR3 protein. The sample includes about 180,000 distinct CDR3 sequences, around 14% of them seen just once. Sequencing input: PBMCs. Receptors were obtained from a human donor in good health (CMV status not recorded). Some clones in this sample may be carry-over from other donors' samples.

Many counts were recorded for this clonotype. The chain combines TRBV7-6 with TRBJ1-5, with D maybe TRBD1 (5 bases). Per germline, CDR1 SGHVS and CDR2 FNYEAQ. Trimming took 5 bases from V and 0 from J, leaving 11 bases between them. The CDR3 runs to 15 residues. The CDR3 DNA is TGTGCCAGCAGCCCCGGGGGTTATAGCAATCAGCCCCAGCATTTT. The encoded protein is CASSPGGYSNQPQHF.

This clonotype was seen repeatedly, ten times or more. V usage is TRBV7-9 and J usage is TRBJ2-2; the D gene is possibly TRBD1 (6 bases). V was shortened by 3 bases and J by 2 bases, with 16 bases between the two germline ends. Germline V gene sequence: CDR1 SEHNR, CDR2 FQNEAQ (reference sequence). The CDR3 is 17 residues long. CDR3: CASSFTSGQLNTGELFF. CDR3 nucleotide sequence: TGTGCCAGCAGCTTCACCTCCGGACAGCTCAACACCGGGGAGCTGTTTTTT. Combining the CDR3 with reference TRBV7-9 and TRBJ2-2 gives the whole variable domain DTGVSQNPRHKITKRGQNVTFRCDPISEHNRLYWYRQTLGQGPEFLTYFQNEAQLEKSRLLSDRFSAERPKGSFSTLEIQRTEQGDSAMYLCASSFTSGQLNTGELFFGEGSRLTVL.

This clonotype turned up a few times. One end of the junction is discordant with germline, which a read error may explain. The chain employs TRBV20-1 and TRBJ2-7; D call uncertain. The CDR3 consists of 13 residues. Germline V lookup: CDR1 DFQATT, CDR2 SNEGSKA (reference sequence). CDR3: CSGRVGGTYEQYF. DNA of the CDR3: TGCAGTGGTAGAGTTGGCGGAACCTACGAGCAGTACTTC.

This clonotype showed up just a few times. V usage is TRBV28 and J usage is TRBJ1-3, with D unresolved. Germline CDR1 MDHEN, CDR2 SYDVKM. This CDR3 is 15 amino acids long. V was clipped by 3 bases and J by 0 bases, with 9 bases between them. The CDR3 coding sequence is TGTGCCAGCAGTTTCGGAAGGATCTCTGGAAACACCATATATTTT. Translated, it gives CASSFGRISGNTIYF.

The gene calls are TRBV12-3 or TRBV12-4 and TRBJ1-1; the D is unclear. V was trimmed by 6 bases and J by 5 bases, leaving 10 bases between them. The CDR3 sequence is 12 residues long. Here the CDR3 reads CASSPFETEAFF. In DNA form, the CDR3 reads TGTGCCAGCAGCCCTTTCGAGACTGAAGCTTTCTTT.

There are many counts of this clonotype. V is TRBV27 and J is TRBJ1-5, with D possibly matching TRBD1 (5 bases). This CDR3 contains 15 residues. V was shortened by 1 base and J by 1 base, with 8 bases between the two germline ends. Per germline, CDR1 MNHEY and CDR2 SMNVEV (reference sequence). CDR3 DNA sequence: TGTGCCAGCAGTTTATTGGCAGGGAGCAATCAGCCCCAGCATTTT. Amino acid sequence: CASSLLAGSNQPQHF.

This clonotype has ten or more counts. The chain links TRBV12-3 or TRBV12-4 to TRBJ2-1; TRBD2 is a possible D gene (7 bases). The CDR3 is made up of 13 amino acids. Trimming shortened V by 8 bases and J by 4 bases, and 12 bases separated the two germline ends. CDR3 nucleotide sequence: TGTGCCAGCGGAGGGGGGGGGTACAATGAGCAGTTCTTC. Encoded protein: CASGGGGYNEQFF.

This clonotype was detected only a few times. The chain uses TRBV14 and TRBJ1-1; TRBD1 aligns across 7 bases. Germline CDR1 SGHDN, CDR2 FVKESK. J was trimmed by 10 bases and V by 2 bases; bases with no gene match: 7. The CDR3 is made up of 13 amino acids. The CDR3 coding sequence is TGTGCCAGCAGCCAAAATAGGGGGCAGGTAGCTTTCTTT. It translates to CASSQNRGQVAFF.

This clonotype was seen only a few times. The V call is TRBV7-3, the J call TRBJ2-1; 9 bases are a match to TRBD1. With 8 bases clipped from V and 6 bases from J, the junction kept 11 bases outside the gene matches. The CDR3 has 15 amino acids. The germline V gene has CDR1 SGHTA and CDR2 FQGTGA. CDR3 DNA sequence: TGTGCCAGCTCCGGGCCGGGACAGGGTGGCAATGAGCAGTTCTTC. It translates to CASSGPGQGGNEQFF.

This clonotype has a count of ten or more. The chain recombines TRBV7-2 with TRBJ2-1; 8 bases agree with TRBD2. CDR3 size: 19 residues. V trimming: 5 bases; J trimming: 1 base; junction bases outside the gene matches: 16. Germline values: CDR1 SGHTA, CDR2 FQGNSA. CDR3 nucleotides: TGTGCCAGCAGCCGCTATAGCTTTAGCGGGGACAAGTCCTACAATGAGCAGTTCTTC. It codes for CASSRYSFSGDKSYNEQFF.

This clonotype showed up just a few times. The chain uses TRBV14 and TRBJ2-7; D gene uncertain. The CDR3 extends over 12 amino acids. CDR1 is SGHDN, CDR2 FVKESK, per germline. V was shortened by 1 base and J by 7 bases, with 8 bases between the two germline ends. The CDR3 spells CASSQARVEQYF. The DNA for the CDR3 is TGTGCCAGCAGCCAAGCCCGCGTGGAGCAGTACTTC.

The table lists this clonotype with many counts. DNA of the CDR3: TGTGCCAGCAGCTTGGGACTAGCGGGGCAAGAGACCCAGTACTTC. This encodes CASSLGLAGQETQYF. The chain couples TRBV5-4 to TRBJ2-5; 11 bases fit TRBD2. The CDR3 is 15 amino acids. Unmatched junction bases numbered 0, after V lost 0 bases and J lost 2 bases. CDR1 and CDR2 (germline): SGHNT, YYREEE (reference sequence).

The table lists this clonotype with a few counts. The chain carries TRBV20-1 and TRBJ1-3; D unclear. The germline gives CDR1 DFQATT, CDR2 SNEGSKA (reference sequence). Trimming took 7 bases from V and 14 from J, leaving 18 bases between them. The CDR3 covers 11 residues. CDR3 in DNA: TGCAGTGTATACCGAGGAGGTTATTTATATTTT. Amino acids: CSVYRGGYLYF.

The chain uses TRBV28 and TRBJ2-7, with D unresolved. With 1 base removed from V and 2 bases from J, the gap between germline ends came to 6 bases. Germline CDR1 and CDR2: MDHEN and SYDVKM. This CDR3 contains 13 residues. The CDR3 sequence: CASSLLPTYEQYF. In DNA form, the CDR3 reads TGTGCCAGCAGTTTATTGCCAACCTACGAGCAGTACTTC.

The genes are TRBV12-3 or TRBV12-4 and TRBJ2-1; TRBD2 matches 11 bases. The V segment lost 7 bases and the J segment 7 bases; nucleotides outside the gene matches: 9. The length of the CDR3 is 15 residues. The CDR3 nucleotides are TGTGCCAGCACCGAGACTAGCGGGACACGGAATGAGCAGTTCTTC. It is translated as CASTETSGTRNEQFF.

The chain uses TRBV28 and TRBJ2-7; 9 nucleotides agree with TRBD1. The germline CDR1 and CDR2 sequences are MDHEN and SYDVKM. This CDR3 is built from 16 residues. The ends lost 5 bases at V and 4 bases at J; junction bases unmatched: 12. The CDR3 DNA sequence: TGTGCCAGCAGTCACAACCGGGACAGGGATTTTTACGAGCAGTACTTC. Amino acid sequence: CASSHNRDRDFYEQYF.

The table lists this clonotype with a few counts. J is TRBJ2-7 and V is TRBV7-9, with D possibly called TRBD1 or TRBD2 (5 bases each). The CDR3 has 15 residues. Germline V gives CDR1 SEHNR, CDR2 FQNEAQ (reference sequence). Deletions cut 5 bases from V and 6 bases from J, with 20 bases between. CDR3 loop: CASSLPGPGSLEQYF. CDR3 sequence (DNA): TGTGCCAGCAGCCTACCGGGACCGGGAAGTCTCGAGCAGTACTTC.

The chain employs TRBV18 and TRBJ1-1; unclear D gene. Looked up from germline, CDR1 is KGHSH and CDR2 is LQKENI. V was shortened by 2 bases and J by 0 bases, with 7 bases between the two germline ends. CDR3 length: 14 amino acids. CDR3 protein: CASSPMALNTEAFF. The CDR3, as DNA: TGTGCCAGCTCACCAATGGCCTTGAACACTGAAGCTTTCTTT.

This clonotype has a count of ten or more. V gene TRBV11-2 combines with J gene TRBJ2-7; unclear D gene. This CDR3 region has 16 residues. The ends were cut back, 0 bases at V and 3 bases at J, with 15 bases in the middle. Germline CDR1 and CDR2: SGHAT and FQNNGV. CDR3 sequence (DNA): TGTGCCAGCAGCTTAGATATGCGCCTAGATCGCTACGAGCAGTACTTC. It specifies CASSLDMRLDRYEQYF. Variable domain in full (rest from reference TRBV11-2 and TRBJ2-7): EAGVAQSPRYKIIEKRQSVAFWCNPISGHATLYWYQQILGQGPKLLIQFQNNGVVDDSQLPKDRFSAERLKGVDSTLKIQPAKLEDSAVYLCASSLDMRLDRYEQYFGPGTRLTVT.

A few counts support this clonotype. The chain employs TRBV6-6 and TRBJ1-5; no definite D call. V lost 4 bases, J lost 4 bases, and 5 bases lay in between. The CDR3 spans 12 residues. In germline, CDR1 is MNHNY, CDR2 SVGAGI (reference sequence). The CDR3 DNA is TGTGCCAGCAGTTCTTTTAATCAGCCCCAGCATTTT. Protein product: CASSSFNQPQHF.

This clonotype was detected only a few times. The chain recombines TRBV29-1 with TRBJ2-7, with D hard to call. Trimming stripped 4 bases from V and 6 bases from J, with 13 bases between. This CDR3 contains 12 residues. Germline CDR1 SQVTM, CDR2 ANQGSEA. The CDR3 loop reads CSVAAGWLEQYF. The CDR3 region has the DNA TGCAGCGTTGCAGCCGGGTGGCTCGAGCAGTACTTC.

This clonotype was recorded at least ten times. The chain links TRBV28 to TRBJ2-7; unclear D gene. In germline, CDR1 is MDHEN, CDR2 SYDVKM. Trimming shortened V by 5 bases and J by 4 bases, and 33 bases separated the two germline ends. This CDR3 comprises 20 residues. Here the CDR3 reads CASSPPRRARYGGDKYEQYF. The CDR3 DNA follows: TGTGCCAGCAGTCCACCTCGTCGTGCCCGATACGGCGGAGACAAGTACGAGCAGTACTTC.